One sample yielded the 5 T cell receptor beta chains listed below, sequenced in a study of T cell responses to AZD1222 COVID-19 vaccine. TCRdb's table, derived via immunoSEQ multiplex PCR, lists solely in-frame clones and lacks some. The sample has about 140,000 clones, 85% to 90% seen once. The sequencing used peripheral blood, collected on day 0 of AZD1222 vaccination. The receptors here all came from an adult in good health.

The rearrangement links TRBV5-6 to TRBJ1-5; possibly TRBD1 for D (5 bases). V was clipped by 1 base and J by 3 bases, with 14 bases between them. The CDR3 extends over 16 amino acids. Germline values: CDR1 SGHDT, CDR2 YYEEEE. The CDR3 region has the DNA TGTGCCAGCAGCTTGTGGTTGGGGCAGAACAATCAGCCCCAGCATTTT. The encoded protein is CASSLWLGQNNQPQHF.

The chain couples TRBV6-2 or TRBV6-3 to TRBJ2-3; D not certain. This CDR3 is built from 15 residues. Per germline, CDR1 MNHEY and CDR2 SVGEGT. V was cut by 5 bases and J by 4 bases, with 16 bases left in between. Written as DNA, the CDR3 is TGTGCCAGCAGTAGACGGTGGCCCGTCCCAGATACGCAGTATTTT. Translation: CASSRRWPVPDTQYF.

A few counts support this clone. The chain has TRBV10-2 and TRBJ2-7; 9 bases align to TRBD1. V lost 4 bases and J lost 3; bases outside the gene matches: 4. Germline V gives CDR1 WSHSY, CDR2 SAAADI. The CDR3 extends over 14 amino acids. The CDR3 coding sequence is TGCGCCAGCAGTGGGCCGGGACAGGGCTACGAGCAGTACTTC. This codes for CASSGPGQGYEQYF.

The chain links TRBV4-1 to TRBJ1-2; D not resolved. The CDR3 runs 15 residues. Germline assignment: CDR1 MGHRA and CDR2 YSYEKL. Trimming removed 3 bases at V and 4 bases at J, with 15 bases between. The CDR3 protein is CASSHANGPTYGYTF. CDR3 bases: TGCGCCAGCAGCCATGCTAACGGACCGACCTATGGCTACACCTTC.

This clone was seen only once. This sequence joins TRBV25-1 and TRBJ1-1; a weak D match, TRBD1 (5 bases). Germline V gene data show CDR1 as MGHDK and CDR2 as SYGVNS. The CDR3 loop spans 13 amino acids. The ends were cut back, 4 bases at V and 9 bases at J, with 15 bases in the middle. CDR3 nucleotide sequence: TGTGCCAGCAGTGCCAGAGTGGGGGACCAAGCTTTCTTT. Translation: CASSARVGDQAFF.